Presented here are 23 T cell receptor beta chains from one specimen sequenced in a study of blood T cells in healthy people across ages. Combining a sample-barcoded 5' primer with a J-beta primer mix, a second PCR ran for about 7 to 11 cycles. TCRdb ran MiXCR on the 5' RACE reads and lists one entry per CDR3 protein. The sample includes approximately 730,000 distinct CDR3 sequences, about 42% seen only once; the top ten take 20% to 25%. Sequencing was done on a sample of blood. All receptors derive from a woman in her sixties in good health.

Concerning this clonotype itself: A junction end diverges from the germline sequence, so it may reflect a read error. The CDR3 spells CVSTGSSYNEQFF. In nucleotides, the CDR3 is TGTGTCAGCACCGGGTCCTCCTACAATGAGCAGTTCTTC. The genes are TRBV28 and TRBJ2-1; no clear D. This CDR3 spans 13 amino acids. The germline V gene has CDR1 MDHEN and CDR2 SYDVKM.

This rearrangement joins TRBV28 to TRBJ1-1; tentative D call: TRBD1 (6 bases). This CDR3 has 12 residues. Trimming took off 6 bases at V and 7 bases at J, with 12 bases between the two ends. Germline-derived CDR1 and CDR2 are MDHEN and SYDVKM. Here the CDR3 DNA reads TGTGCCAGCAGACGAGGACAGCTTGAAGCTTTCTTT. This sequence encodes CASRRGQLEAFF.

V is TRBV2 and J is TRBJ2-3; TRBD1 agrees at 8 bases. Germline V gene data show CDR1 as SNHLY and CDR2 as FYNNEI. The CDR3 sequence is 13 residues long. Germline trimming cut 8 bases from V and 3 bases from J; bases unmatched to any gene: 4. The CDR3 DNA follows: TGTGCCAGCGGCAGACAGGGGACAGATACGCAGTATTTT. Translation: CASGRQGTDTQYF.

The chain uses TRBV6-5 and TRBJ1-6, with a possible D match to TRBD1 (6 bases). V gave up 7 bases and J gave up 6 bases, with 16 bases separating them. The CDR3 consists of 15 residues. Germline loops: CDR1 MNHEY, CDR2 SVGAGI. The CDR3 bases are TGTGCCAGCAACAAAGGGGGAATTGGTAATTCACCCCTCCACTTT. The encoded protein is CASNKGGIGNSPLHF.

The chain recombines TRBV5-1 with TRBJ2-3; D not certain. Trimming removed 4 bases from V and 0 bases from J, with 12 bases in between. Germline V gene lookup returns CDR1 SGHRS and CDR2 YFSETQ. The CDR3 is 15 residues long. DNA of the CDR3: TGCGCCAGCAGCCAGGAACCTACTAGCACAGATACGCAGTATTTT. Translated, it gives CASSQEPTSTDTQYF.

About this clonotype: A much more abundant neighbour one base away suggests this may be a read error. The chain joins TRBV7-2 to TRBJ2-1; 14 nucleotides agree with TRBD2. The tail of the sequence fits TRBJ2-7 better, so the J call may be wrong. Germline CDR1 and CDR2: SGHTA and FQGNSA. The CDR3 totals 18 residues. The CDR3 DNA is TGTGCCAGCAGCCCACGGACTAGCGGGAGGTCTTCCTACAATGAGCAGTACTTC. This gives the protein CASSPRTSGRSSYNEQYF.

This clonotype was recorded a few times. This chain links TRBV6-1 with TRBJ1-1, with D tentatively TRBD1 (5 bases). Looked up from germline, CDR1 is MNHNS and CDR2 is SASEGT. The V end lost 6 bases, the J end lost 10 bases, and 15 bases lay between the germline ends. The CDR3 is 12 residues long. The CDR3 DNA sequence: TGTGCCAGCAGGGGACCCAGAGGTCGAGCTTTCTTT. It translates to CASRGPRGRAFF.

CDR3 sequence (DNA): TGTGCCAGCAGCCAACCTCGAACAGGGGGTACTGAAGCTTTCTTT. Protein product: CASSQPRTGGTEAFF. The chain uses TRBV3-1 and TRBJ1-1, with 8 bases identical to TRBD1. Germline-derived CDR1 and CDR2 are LGHDT and YNNKEL (reference sequence). This CDR3 is built from 15 residues. V lost 2 bases and J lost 5; bases outside the gene matches: 7.

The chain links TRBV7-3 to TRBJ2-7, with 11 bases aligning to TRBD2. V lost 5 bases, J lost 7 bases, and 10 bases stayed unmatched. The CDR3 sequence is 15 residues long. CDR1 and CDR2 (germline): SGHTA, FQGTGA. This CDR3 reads CASSQLAGVYKEQYF. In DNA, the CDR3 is TGTGCCAGCAGCCAACTAGCGGGAGTTTACAAGGAGCAGTACTTC.

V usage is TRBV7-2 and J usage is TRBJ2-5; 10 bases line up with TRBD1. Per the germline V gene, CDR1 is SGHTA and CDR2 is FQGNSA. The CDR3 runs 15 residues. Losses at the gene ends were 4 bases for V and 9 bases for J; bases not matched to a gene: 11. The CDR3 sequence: CASSSQGQGTAAQYF. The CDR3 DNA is TGTGCCAGCAGCTCCCAGGGACAGGGGACCGCGGCCCAGTACTTC. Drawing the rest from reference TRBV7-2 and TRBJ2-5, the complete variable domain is GAGVSQSPSNKVTEKGKDVELRCDPISGHTALYWYRQSLGQGLEFLIYFQGNSAPDKSGLPSDRFSAERTGGSVSTLTIQRTQQEDSAVYLCASSSQGQGTAAQYFGPGTRLLVL.

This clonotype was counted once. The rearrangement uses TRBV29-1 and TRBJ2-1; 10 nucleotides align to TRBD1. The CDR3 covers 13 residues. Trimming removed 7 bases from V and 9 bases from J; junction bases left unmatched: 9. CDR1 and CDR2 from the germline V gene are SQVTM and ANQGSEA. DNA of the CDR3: TGCAGCGCACGGACAGGGGGAGGTGGTGAGCAGTTCTTC. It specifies CSARTGGGGEQFF.

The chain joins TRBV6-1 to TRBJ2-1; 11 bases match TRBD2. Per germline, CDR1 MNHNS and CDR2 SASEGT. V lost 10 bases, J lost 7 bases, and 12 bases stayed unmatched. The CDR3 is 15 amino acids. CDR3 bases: TGTGCCACAGACGTTAGCGGGAGGGCCCGAAATGAGCAGTTCTTC. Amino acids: CATDVSGRARNEQFF.

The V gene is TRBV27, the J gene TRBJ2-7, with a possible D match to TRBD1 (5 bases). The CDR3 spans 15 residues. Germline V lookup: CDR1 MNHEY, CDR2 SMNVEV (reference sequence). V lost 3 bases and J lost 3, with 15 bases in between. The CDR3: CASSFPAGSHYEQYF. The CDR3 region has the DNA TGTGCCAGCAGTTTCCCCGCAGGGTCCCACTACGAGCAGTACTTC.

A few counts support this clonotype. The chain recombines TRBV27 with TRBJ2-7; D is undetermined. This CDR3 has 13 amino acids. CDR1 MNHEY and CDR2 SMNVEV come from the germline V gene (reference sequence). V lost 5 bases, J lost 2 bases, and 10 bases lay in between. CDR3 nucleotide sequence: TGTGCCAGCAGTATAGGCAAGGCCTACGAGCAGTACTTC. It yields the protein CASSIGKAYEQYF.

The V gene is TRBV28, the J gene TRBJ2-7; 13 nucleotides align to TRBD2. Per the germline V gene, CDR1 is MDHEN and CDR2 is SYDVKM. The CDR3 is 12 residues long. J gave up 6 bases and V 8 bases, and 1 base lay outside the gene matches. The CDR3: CASWTSGSEQYF. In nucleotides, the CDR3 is TGTGCCAGCTGGACTAGCGGGAGCGAGCAGTACTTC.

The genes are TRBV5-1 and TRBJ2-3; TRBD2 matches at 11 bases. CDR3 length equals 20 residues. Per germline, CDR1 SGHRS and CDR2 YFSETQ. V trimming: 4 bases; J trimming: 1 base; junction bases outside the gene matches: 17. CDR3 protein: CASSLVGGLAVKTGTDTQYF. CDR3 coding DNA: TGCGCCAGCAGCCTGGTGGGGGGACTAGCGGTTAAAACAGGCACAGATACGCAGTATTTT. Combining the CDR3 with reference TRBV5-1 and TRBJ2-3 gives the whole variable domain KAGVTQTPRYLIKTRGQQVTLSCSPISGHRSVSWYQQTPGQGLQFLFEYFSETQRNKGNFPGRFSGRQFSNSRSEMNVSTLELGDSALYLCASSLVGGLAVKTGTDTQYFGPGTRLTVL.

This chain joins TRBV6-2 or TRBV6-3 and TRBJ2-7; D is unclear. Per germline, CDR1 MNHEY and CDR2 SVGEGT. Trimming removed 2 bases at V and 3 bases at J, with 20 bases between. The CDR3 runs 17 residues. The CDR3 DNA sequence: TGTGCCAGCAGTTACAACCTTGGCTTACCCAATCTCTACGAGCAGTACTTC. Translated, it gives CASSYNLGLPNLYEQYF.

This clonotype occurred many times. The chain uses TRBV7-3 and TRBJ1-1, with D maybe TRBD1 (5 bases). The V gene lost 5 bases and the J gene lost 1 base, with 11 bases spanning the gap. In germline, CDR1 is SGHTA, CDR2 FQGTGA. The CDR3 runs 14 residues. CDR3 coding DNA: TGTGCCAGCAGCCCCCGGGACCCGAACACTGAAGCTTTCTTT. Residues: CASSPRDPNTEAFF.

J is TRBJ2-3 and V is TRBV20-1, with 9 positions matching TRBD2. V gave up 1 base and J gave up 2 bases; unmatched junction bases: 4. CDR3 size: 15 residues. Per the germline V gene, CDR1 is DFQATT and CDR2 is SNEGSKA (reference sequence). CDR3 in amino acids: CSARVAGEHTDTQYF. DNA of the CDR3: TGCAGTGCTAGAGTAGCGGGGGAGCACACAGATACGCAGTATTTT.

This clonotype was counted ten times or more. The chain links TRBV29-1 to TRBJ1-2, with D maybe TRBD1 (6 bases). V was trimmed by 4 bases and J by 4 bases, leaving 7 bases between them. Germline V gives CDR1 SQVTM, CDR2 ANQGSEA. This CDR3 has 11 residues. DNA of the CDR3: TGCAGCGTTGGGGGGGCCTATGGCTACACCTTC. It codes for CSVGGAYGYTF. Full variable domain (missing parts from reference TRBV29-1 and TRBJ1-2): SAVISQKPSRDICQRGTSLTIQCQVDSQVTMMFWYRQQPGQSLTLIATANQGSEATYESGFVIDKFPISRPNLTFSTLTVSNMSPEDSSIYLCSVGGAYGYTFGSGTRLTVV.

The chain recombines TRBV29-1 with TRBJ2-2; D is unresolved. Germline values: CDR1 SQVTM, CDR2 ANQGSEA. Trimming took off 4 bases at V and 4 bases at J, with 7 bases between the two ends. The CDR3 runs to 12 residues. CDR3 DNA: TGCAGCGTTGGTGTATCCACCGGGGAGCTGTTTTTT. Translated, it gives CSVGVSTGELFF.

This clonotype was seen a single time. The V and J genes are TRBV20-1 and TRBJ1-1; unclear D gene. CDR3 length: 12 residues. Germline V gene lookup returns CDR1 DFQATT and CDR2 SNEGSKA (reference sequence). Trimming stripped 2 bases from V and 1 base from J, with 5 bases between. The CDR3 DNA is TGCAGTGCTAGACCAGGGAACACTGAAGCTTTCTTT. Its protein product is CSARPGNTEAFF.

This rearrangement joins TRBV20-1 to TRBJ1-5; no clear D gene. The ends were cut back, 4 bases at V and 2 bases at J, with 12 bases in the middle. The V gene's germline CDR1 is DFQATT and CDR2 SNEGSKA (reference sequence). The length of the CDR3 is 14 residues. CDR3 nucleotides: TGCAGTGCTACCTACATAGACGGCAATCAGCCCCAGCATTTT. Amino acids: CSATYIDGNQPQHF.